The source of this TCR beta chain is a study of robustness of blood B and T cell sequencing. mRNA, not genomic DNA, served as the source for TCR beta repertoires. V was trimmed by 5 bases and J by 4 bases, leaving 8 bases between them. Germline CDR1 SEHNR, CDR2 FQNEAQ (reference sequence). The CDR3 length is 12 residues. The cDNA carried a universal priming site added by a 5' template-switch oligo. The template-switch oligo carried a 12-nucleotide random UMI tagging each cDNA molecule. TCRdb ran MiXCR on the PCR reads and lists one entry per CDR3 protein. The data hold approximately 2,100 distinct CDR3 sequences, with 65% to 75% observed a single time.

Sequenced material: peripheral blood. This receptor was obtained from a human donor in good health. V gene TRBV7-9 combines with J gene TRBJ1-1; D is uncertain. CDR3 nucleotide sequence: TGTGCCAGCAGCGACGGACCCACTGAAGCTTTCTTT. Translating gives CASSDGPTEAFF.